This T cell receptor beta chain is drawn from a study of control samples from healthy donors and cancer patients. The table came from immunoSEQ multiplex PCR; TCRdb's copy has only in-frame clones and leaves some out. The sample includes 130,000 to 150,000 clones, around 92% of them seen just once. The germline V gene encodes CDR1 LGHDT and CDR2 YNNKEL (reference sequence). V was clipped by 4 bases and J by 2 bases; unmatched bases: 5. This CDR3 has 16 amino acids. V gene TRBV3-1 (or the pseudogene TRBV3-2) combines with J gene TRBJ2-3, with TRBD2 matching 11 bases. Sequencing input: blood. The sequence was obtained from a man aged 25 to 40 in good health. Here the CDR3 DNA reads TGTGCCAGCAGCCCCCGACTAGCGGGGACCACAGATACGCAGTATTTT. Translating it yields CASSPRLAGTTDTQYF.